This section outlines one TCR beta chain sequence together with its context. What antigen it recognizes has not been identified. Base qualities are not recorded, but no much larger clone differs from it by a single base. Libraries were built with the immunoSEQ multiplex PCR assay. In the authors' own workflow: To diagnose cytomegalovirus status from the catalog of TCR beta chain sequences, a statistical classification framework was built. The source is immuneACCESS, and TCRdb retained only in-frame sequences with V and J called. Part of the clones is not carried over; for the studies checked, unresolved V genes explain less than half of this, and the remainder is unexplained. The DNA gave D and trimming, while V, J and clone size come from that table. The sample table holds about 280,000 clones, of which more than 75% were seen once. Approximately 0.9% of the sample belongs to the ten largest clones.

From cysteine to phenylalanine, the CDR3 is 17 amino acids long. The retained sequence is limited to the CDR3, 51 bases, with the frame set at the first base. The germline V gene supplies CDR1 SGHAT and CDR2 FQNNGV. V lost 5 bases and J lost 3 bases, and the count of bases not matched to a germline gene is 14. Separate from the roughly 700-subject first cohort, the validation cohort of roughly 130 subjects was the group to which the donors belonged. The entry originates in a study of cytomegalovirus exposure and HLA in healthy donors (dated by TCRdb to about 2017). Broadly, across the study: A later analysis indicated that the 130 or so validation repertoires were generated on the platform also employed for the roughly 650 repertoires of the first cohort. High-throughput TCR immunosequencing, statistical association of individual TCRs with disease status, and machine learning were combined to predict cytomegalovirus infection status. The aim of the study was to test whether cataloging public T cell receptors could identify signatures of past pathogen exposure. Along with the approximately 700-subject first cohort, a separate validation cohort of over a hundred different subjects was used. Overall study results and their limits: While some public TCRs were present in many individuals, most TCR sequences turned up only very rarely across donors. Of the cluster scores, around 95% were above 0 in a later analysis, which found that TCRs clustered in the first cohort also tended to co-occur in the roughly 130 validation repertoires. In vitro tests confirmed that a few of the cytomegalovirus-associated TCR beta chains recognize cytomegalovirus antigens. The authors suggested that the approach could potentially be extended to other disease states and immunological phenotypes. The validation cohort had no HLA typing available for a later analysis, so co-occurrence within that cohort was assessed over all 120 or so repertoires. The study listed 150 to 200 TCR beta chains as associated with cytomegalovirus. In both the original and validation cohorts, the classifier was reported to diagnose cytomegalovirus status with high specificity and sensitivity.

Recombination linked TRBV11-2 to TRBJ2-7, and 9 junctional nucleotides match TRBD1. This clonotype originated in a young woman in good health and CMV-seronegative. Specimen: PBMCs. Read as DNA, the sequence is TGTGCCAGCAGCGCCGGTGGACAGGGGTTTTGGGACTACGAGCAGTACTTC. The resulting protein is CASSAGGQGFWDYEQYF.